The present T cell receptor beta chain was sequenced within a study of blood T cell repertoires in COVID-19. The table came from immunoSEQ multiplex PCR; TCRdb's copy has only in-frame clones and leaves some out. The data contain about 140,000 clones, 84% of them singletons. CDR3 size: 14 residues. CDR1 and CDR2 (germline): KGHSH, LQKENI. V shed 6 bases and J 0 bases; nucleotides not matched to a gene: 3. Enrolled during active infection, Seattle patients were then followed longitudinally. The chain couples TRBV18 to TRBJ1-1; 8 nucleotides line up with TRBD1. This sequence originates from a man aged 25 to 40 with COVID-19, enrolled during active disease. Sequencing used peripheral blood. As DNA, the CDR3 is TGTGCCAGCTCTATGGACAGGGTGAACACTGAAGCTTTCTTT. Amino acid sequence: CASSMDRVNTEAFF.